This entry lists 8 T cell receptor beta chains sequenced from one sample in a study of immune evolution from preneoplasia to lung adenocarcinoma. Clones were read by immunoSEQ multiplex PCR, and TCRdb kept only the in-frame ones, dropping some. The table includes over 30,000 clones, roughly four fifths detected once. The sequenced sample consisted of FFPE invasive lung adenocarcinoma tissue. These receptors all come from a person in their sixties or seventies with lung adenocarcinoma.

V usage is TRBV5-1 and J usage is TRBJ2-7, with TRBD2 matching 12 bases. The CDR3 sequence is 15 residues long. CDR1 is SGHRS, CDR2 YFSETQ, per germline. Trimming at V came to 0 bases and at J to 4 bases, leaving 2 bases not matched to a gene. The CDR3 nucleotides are TGCGCCAGCAGCTTGGGGGGGACTAGCGGGTACGAGCAGTACTTC. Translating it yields CASSLGGTSGYEQYF.

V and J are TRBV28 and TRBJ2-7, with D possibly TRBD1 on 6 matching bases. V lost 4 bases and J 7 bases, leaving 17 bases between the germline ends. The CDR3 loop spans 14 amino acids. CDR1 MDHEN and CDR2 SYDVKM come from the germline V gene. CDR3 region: CASSSGQSPGEQYF. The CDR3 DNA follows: TGTGCCAGCAGTTCAGGACAGTCCCCTGGGGAGCAGTACTTC.

CDR3 sequence: CASSSPTGAEETQYF. The CDR3 bases are TGTGCCAGCAGTTCACCTACAGGGGCGGAGGAGACCCAGTACTTC. The V gene is TRBV28, the J gene TRBJ2-5, with TRBD1 identical over 7 bases. The CDR3 extends over 15 amino acids. Germline V CDR1 and CDR2: MDHEN, SYDVKM. The J segment lost 5 bases and the V segment lost 4 bases, leaving 10 bases of the junction unmatched.

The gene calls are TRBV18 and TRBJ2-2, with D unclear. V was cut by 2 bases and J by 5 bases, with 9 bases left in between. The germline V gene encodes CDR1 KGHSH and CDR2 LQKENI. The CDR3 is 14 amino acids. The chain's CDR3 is CASSPITLTGELFF. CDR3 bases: TGTGCCAGCTCACCAATTACTTTAACCGGGGAGCTGTTTTTT.

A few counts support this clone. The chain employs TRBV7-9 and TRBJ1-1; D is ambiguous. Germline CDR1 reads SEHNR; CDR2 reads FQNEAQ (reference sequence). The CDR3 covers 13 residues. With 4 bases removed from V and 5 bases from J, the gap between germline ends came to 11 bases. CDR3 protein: CASSSDARTEAFF. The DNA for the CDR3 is TGTGCCAGCAGCTCAGATGCTAGGACTGAAGCTTTCTTT.

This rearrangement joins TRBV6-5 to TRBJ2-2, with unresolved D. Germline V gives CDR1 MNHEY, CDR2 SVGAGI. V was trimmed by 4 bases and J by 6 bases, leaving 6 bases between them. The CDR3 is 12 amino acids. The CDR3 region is CASSWSAGELFF. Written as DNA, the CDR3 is TGTGCCAGCAGTTGGAGTGCCGGGGAGCTGTTTTTT.

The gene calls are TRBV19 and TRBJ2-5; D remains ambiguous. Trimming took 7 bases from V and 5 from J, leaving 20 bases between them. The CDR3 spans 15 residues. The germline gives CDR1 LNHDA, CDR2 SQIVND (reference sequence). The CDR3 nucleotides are TGTGCCAGTAAGTACAAAACGGAGATCGGCGAGACCCAGTACTTC. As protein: CASKYKTEIGETQYF.

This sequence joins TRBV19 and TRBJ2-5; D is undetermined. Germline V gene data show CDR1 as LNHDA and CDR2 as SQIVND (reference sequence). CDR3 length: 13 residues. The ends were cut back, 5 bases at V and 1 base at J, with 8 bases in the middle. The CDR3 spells CASSDNSQETQYF. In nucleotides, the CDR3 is TGTGCCAGTAGTGATAACAGCCAAGAGACCCAGTACTTC.